This T cell receptor beta chain was identified during a study of CD8 T cells in Susac syndrome. Study overall: The Susac syndrome patients that were sequenced included over five with active disease and roughly eight in remission.

An input of 0.5 to 1 ug of RNA was subjected to reverse transcription using random hexamers. immunoSEQ multiplex PCR amplified TCR beta CDR3 across 54 Vbeta, 13 Jbeta. MiXCR was run by TCRdb on the immunoSEQ multiplex PCR reads, yielding one entry per CDR3 protein. The sample yields 210,000 or so distinct CDR3 sequences, approximately 94% seen once. Study-level points and caveats: The CD4+ T cell repertoires from Susac syndrome exhibited no clonal expansion.

From germline, CDR1 is MDHEN and CDR2 SYDVKM. The ends lost 6 bases at V and 7 bases at J; junction bases unmatched: 5. There are 13 residues in the CDR3. Of note for this clonotype: Antigen specificity is unknown.

Both CD4+ and CD8+ T cells were negatively isolated, and TEMRA cells underwent FACS enrichment. The chain combines TRBV28 with TRBJ1-5; 8 nucleotides align to TRBD1. Specimen: CD4+ T cells from PBMCs. This receptor was taken from a human donor with Susac syndrome. The CDR3 loop is CASRAGGWQPQHF. The DNA for the CDR3 is TGTGCCAGCAGGGCAGGGGGCTGGCAGCCCCAGCATTTT.